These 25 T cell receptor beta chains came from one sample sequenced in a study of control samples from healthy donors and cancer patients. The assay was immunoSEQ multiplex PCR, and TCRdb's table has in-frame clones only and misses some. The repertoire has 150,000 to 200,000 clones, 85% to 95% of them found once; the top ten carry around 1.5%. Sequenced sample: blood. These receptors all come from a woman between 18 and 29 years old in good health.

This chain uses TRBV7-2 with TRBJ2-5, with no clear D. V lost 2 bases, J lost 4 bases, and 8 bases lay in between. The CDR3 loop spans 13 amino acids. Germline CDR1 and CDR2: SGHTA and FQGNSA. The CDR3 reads CASSLFSGETQYF. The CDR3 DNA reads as TGTGCCAGCAGCTTATTTTCTGGAGAGACCCAGTACTTC.

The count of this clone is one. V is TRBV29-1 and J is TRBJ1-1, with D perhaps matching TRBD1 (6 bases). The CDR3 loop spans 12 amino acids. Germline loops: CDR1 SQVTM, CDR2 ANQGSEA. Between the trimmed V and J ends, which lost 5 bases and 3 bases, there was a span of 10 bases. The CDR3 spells CSVWDKDTEAFF. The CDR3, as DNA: TGCAGCGTTTGGGACAAGGACACTGAAGCTTTCTTT.

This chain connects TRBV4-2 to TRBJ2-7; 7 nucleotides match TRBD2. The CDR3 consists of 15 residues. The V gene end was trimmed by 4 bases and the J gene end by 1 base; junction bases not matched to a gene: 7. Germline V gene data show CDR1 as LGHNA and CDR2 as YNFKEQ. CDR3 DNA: TGTGCCAGCAGCCCTGCTAGCGGATCATCCTACGAGCAGTACTTC. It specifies CASSPASGSSYEQYF.

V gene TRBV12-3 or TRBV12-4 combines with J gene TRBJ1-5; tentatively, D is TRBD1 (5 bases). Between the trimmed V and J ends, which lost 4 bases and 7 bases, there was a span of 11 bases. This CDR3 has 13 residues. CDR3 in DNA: TGTGCCAGCAGTTGGCTTCGGGGGCAGCCCCAGCATTTT. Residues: CASSWLRGQPQHF.

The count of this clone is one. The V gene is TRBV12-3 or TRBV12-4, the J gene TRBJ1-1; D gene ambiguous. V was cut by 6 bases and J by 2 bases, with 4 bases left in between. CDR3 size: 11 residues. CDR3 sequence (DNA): TGTGCCAGCAGCTCCAACACTGAAGCTTTCTTT. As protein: CASSSNTEAFF.

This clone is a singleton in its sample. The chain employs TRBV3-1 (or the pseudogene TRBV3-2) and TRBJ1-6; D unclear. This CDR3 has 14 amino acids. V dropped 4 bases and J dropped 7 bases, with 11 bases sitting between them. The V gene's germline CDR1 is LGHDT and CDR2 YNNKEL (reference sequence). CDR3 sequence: CASSLPATNSPLHF. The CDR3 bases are TGTGCCAGCAGCCTCCCGGCTACAAATTCACCCCTCCACTTT.

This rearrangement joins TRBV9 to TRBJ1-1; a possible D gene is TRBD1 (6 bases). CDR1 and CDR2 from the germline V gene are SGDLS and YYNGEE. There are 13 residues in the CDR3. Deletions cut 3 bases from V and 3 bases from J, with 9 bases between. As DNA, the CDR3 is TGTGCCAGCAGCGCCAACAGGGACACTGAAGCTTTCTTT. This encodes CASSANRDTEAFF.

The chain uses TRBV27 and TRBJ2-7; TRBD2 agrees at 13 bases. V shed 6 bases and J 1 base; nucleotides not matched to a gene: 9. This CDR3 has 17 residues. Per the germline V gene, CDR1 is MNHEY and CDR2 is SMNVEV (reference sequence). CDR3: CASSRGLAGFNSYEQYF. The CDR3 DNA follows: TGTGCCAGCAGCCGGGGACTAGCGGGATTCAATTCCTACGAGCAGTACTTC.

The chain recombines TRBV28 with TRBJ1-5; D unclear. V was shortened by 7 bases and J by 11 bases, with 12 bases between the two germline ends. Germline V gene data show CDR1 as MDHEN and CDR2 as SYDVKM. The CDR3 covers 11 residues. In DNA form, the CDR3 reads TGTGCCAGCAACGTCGACGGGACCCAGCATTTT. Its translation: CASNVDGTQHF.

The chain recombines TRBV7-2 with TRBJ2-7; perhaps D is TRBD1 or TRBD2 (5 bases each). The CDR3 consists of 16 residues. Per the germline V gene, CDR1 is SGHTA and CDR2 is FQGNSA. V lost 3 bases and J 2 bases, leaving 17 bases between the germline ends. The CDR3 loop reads CASSFRAGTGTYEQYF. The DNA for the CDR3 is TGTGCCAGCAGCTTCCGCGCCGGGACCGGTACCTACGAGCAGTACTTC.

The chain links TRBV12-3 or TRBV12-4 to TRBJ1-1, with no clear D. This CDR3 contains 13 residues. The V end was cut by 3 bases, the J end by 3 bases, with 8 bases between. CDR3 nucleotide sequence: TGTGCCAGCAGTTTTCGGCGACACACTGAAGCTTTCTTT. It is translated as CASSFRRHTEAFF.

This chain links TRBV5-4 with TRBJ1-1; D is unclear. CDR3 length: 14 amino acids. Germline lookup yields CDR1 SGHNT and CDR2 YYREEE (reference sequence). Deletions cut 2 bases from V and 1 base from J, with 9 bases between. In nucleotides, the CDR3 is TGTGCCAGCAGCTTATTACACCCGAACACTGAAGCTTTCTTT. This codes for CASSLLHPNTEAFF.

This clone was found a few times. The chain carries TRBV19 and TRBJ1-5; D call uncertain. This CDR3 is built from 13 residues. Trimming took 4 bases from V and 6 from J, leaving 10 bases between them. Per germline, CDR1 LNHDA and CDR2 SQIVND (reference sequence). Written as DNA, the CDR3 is TGTGCCAGTAGTAGTCGCGGGGTTCAGCCCCAGCATTTT. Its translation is CASSSRGVQPQHF.

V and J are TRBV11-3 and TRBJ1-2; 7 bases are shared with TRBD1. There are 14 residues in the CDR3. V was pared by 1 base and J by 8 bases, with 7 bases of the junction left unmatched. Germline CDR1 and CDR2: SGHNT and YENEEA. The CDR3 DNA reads TGTGCCAGCAGCTTAGGACAGGGATTGGGGGGCTACACCTTC. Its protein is CASSLGQGLGGYTF.

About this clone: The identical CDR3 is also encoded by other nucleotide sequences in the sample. The CDR3 sequence is CASSLTGDAEAFF. For the CDR3, the DNA is TGTGCCAGCAGTTTAACCGGGGACGCTGAAGCTTTCTTT. The V and J genes are TRBV28 and TRBJ1-1; weak D call: TRBD1 (5 bases). The V end was cut by 2 bases, the J end by 6 bases, with 10 bases between. Germline V gene lookup returns CDR1 MDHEN and CDR2 SYDVKM. This CDR3 is built from 13 residues.

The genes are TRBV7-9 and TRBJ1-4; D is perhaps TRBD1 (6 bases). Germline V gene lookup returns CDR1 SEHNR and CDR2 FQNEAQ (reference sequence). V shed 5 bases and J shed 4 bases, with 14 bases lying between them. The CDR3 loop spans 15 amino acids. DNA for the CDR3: TGTGCCAGCAGCCCCGCCGGACAGTTTAATGAAAAACTGTTTTTT. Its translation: CASSPAGQFNEKLFF.

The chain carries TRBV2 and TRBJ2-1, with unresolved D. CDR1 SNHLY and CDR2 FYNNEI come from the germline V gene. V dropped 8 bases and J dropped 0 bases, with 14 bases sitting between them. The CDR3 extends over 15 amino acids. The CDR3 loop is CASLERTGSYNEQFF. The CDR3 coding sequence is TGTGCCAGCTTAGAACGCACGGGCTCCTACAATGAGCAGTTCTTC.

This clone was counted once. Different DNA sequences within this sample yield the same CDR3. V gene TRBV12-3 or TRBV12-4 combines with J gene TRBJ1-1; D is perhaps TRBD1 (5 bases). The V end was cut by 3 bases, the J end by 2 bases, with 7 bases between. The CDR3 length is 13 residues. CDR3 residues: CASSFTGNTEAFF. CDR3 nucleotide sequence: TGTGCCAGCAGTTTCACAGGAAACACTGAAGCTTTCTTT.

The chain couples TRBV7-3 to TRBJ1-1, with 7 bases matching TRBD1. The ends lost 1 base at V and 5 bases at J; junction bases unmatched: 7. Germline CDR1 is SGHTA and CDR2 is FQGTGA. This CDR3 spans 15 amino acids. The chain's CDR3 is CASSLRAGGETEAFF. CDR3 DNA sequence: TGTGCCAGCAGCTTAAGGGCAGGGGGAGAGACTGAAGCTTTCTTT. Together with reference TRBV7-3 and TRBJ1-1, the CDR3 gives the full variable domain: GAGVSQTPSNKVTEKGKYVELRCDPISGHTALYWYRQSLGQGPEFLIYFQGTGAADDSGLPNDRFFAVRPEGSVSTLKIQRTERGDSAVYLCASSLRAGGETEAFFGQGTRLTVV.

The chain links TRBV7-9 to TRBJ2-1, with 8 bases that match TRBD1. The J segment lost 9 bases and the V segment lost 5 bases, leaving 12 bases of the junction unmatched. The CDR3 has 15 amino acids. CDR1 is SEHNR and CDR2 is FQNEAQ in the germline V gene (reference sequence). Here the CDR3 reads CASSPGGTGLGEQFF. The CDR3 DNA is TGTGCCAGCAGCCCCGGCGGGACAGGTTTGGGTGAGCAGTTCTTC.

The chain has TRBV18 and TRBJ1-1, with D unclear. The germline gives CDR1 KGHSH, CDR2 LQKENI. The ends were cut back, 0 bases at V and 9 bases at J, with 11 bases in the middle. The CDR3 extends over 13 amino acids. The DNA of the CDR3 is TGTGCCAGCTCACCACCGGCCCCCGCGAAAGCTTTCTTT. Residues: CASSPPAPAKAFF.

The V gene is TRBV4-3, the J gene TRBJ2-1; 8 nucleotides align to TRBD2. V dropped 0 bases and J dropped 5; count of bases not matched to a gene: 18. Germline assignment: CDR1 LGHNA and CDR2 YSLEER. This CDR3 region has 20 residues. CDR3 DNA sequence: TGCGCCAGCAGCCAAGAGGGAGGTGGAGGGACTAGGGCCCCCCACAATGAGCAGTTCTTC. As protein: CASSQEGGGGTRAPHNEQFF.

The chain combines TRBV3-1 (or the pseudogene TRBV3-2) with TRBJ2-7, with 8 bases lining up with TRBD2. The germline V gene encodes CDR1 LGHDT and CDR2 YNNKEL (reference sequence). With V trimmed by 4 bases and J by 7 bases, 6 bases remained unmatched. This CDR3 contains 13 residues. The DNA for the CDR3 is TGTGCCAGCAGCCTTCGGACTAGCTCGGAGCAGTACTTC. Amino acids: CASSLRTSSEQYF.

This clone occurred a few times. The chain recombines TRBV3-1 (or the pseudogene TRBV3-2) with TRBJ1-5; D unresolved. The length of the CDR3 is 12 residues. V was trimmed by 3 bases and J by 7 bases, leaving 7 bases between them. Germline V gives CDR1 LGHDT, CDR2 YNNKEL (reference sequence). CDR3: CASSHKDQPQHF. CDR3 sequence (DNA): TGTGCCAGCAGCCACAAGGACCAGCCCCAGCATTTT.

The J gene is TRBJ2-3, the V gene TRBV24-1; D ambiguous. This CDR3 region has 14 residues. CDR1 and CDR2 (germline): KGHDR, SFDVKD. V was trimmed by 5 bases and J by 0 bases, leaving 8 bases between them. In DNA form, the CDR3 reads TGTGCCACCAGTGCCTCTACTAGCACAGATACGCAGTATTTT. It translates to CATSASTSTDTQYF.